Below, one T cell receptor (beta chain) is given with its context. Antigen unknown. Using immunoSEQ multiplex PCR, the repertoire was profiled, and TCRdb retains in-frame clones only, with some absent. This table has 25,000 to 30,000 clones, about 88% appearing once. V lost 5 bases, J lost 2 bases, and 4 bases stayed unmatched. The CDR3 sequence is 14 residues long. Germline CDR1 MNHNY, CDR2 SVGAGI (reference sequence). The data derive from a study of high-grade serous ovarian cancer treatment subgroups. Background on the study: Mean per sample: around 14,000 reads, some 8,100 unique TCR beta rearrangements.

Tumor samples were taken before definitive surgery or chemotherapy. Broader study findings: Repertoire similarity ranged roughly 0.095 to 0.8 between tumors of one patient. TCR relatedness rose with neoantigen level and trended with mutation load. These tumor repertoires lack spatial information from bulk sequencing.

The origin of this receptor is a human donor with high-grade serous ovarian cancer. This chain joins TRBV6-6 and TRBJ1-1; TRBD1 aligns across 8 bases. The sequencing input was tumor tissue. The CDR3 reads CASSAQGGNTEAFF. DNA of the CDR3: TGTGCCAGCAGTGCACAGGGGGGTAACACTGAAGCTTTCTTT.